This TCR beta chain was documented in a study of early T cells in non-severe SARS-CoV-2 infection. In this sample, this clonotype turned up many times. The CDR3 spans 13 residues. Trimming cost V 2 bases and J 6 bases, with 10 bases left between them. TCRdb used MiXCR to reprocess the 5' RACE reads, holding one entry per CDR3 protein. Of around 64,000 distinct CDR3 sequences listed, 12% were seen once; the top ten hold roughly 6.1%. Input material: whole blood. The chain combines TRBV12-3 or TRBV12-4 with TRBJ1-1; a possible D gene is TRBD1 (5 bases). The receptor comes from an adult who was a healthcare worker with PCR-confirmed SARS-CoV-2 infection or an uninfected control (not recorded which). CDR3 DNA: TGTGCCAGCAGTTTAAGGGGAGGGCCTGAAGCTTTCTTT. Translating it yields CASSLRGGPEAFF.